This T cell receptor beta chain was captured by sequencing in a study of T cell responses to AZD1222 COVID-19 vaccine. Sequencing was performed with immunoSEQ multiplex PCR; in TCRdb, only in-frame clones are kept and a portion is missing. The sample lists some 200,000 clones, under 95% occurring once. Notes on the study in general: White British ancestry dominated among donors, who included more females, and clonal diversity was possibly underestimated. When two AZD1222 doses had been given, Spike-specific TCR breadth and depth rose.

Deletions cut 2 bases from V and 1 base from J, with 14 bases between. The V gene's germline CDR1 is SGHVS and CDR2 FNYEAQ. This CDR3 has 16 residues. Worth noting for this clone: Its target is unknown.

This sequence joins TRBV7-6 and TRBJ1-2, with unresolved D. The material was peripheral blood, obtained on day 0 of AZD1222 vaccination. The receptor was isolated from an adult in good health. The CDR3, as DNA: TGTGCCAGCAGCTTAAAAGGAGCGGGGATTAACTATGGCTACACCTTC. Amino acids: CASSLKGAGINYGYTF.